The next 9 T cell receptor beta chains were all read from a single sample in a study of cytomegalovirus exposure and HLA in healthy donors. PCR involved 60 Vbeta and 13 Jbeta primers. Assay: immunoSEQ multiplex PCR; the TCRdb copy retains only in-frame clones and omits some. The profile covers 98,000 or so clones, with around three quarters appearing a single time and over 15% taken by the ten largest. The sample consisted of PBMCs. Receptors were obtained from a man aged 55-75 years in good health and CMV-seropositive.

The chain recombines TRBV7-8 with TRBJ2-7; no clear D. V gave up 1 base and J gave up 2 bases, with 12 bases separating them. The CDR3 spans 15 residues. CDR1 and CDR2 from the germline V gene are SGHVS and FQNEAQ. The CDR3 spells CASSLDLRLPYEQYF. CDR3 bases: TGTGCCAGCAGCTTAGACCTGAGGCTACCCTACGAGCAGTACTTC.

The rearrangement joins TRBV27 to TRBJ2-1; TRBD1 is a possible D gene (7 bases). V was cut by 8 bases and J by 4 bases, with 18 bases left in between. The germline V gene encodes CDR1 MNHEY and CDR2 SMNVEV (reference sequence). This CDR3 has 15 residues. The chain's CDR3 is CASAARGTAYNEQFF. The CDR3 coding sequence is TGTGCCAGCGCAGCTCGCGGGACAGCATACAATGAGCAGTTCTTC.

CDR3 region: CAIKGIIGYEQYF. The CDR3 nucleotides read TGTGCCATCAAGGGGATAATAGGGTACGAGCAGTACTTC. The rearrangement links TRBV10-3 to TRBJ2-7, with a possible D match to TRBD1 (5 bases). This CDR3 region has 13 residues. Germline values: CDR1 ENHRY, CDR2 SYGVKD. V lost 7 bases and J lost 4, with 14 bases in between.

The chain carries TRBV29-1 and TRBJ2-2; weak D call: TRBD1 (7 bases). This CDR3 has 12 amino acids. The V end was cut by 7 bases, the J end by 5 bases, with 11 bases between. The germline V gene encodes CDR1 SQVTM and CDR2 ANQGSEA. CDR3 loop: CSATGRTGELFF. The CDR3 coding sequence is TGCAGCGCGACAGGGAGGACCGGGGAGCTGTTTTTT.

The gene calls are TRBV6-5 and TRBJ2-7, with D possibly TRBD1 on 5 matching bases. The length of the CDR3 is 16 residues. Trimming stripped 2 bases from V and 4 bases from J, with 18 bases between. CDR1 and CDR2 from the germline V gene are MNHEY and SVGAGI. The chain's CDR3 is CASSYTARVGSYEQYF. The CDR3 nucleotides are TGTGCCAGCAGTTACACGGCCAGGGTAGGATCGTACGAGCAGTACTTC.

The chain combines TRBV4-3 with TRBJ2-2; 8 nucleotides line up with TRBD2. The junction had 1 base not matched to a gene; V was cut back by 1 base and J by 0 bases. The CDR3 contains 16 residues. Germline CDR1 and CDR2: LGHNA and YSLEER. CDR3 DNA sequence: TGCGCCAGCAGCCAAGGGACTAGCCCGAACACCGGGGAGCTGTTTTTT. It is translated as CASSQGTSPNTGELFF.

The chain has TRBV6-1 and TRBJ1-6, with 7 bases matching TRBD1. V was pared by 2 bases and J by 8 bases, with 12 bases of the junction left unmatched. The germline V gene encodes CDR1 MNHNS and CDR2 SASEGT. The CDR3 extends over 17 amino acids. The CDR3 region is CASSESYRGAVHSPLHF. The CDR3 bases are TGTGCCAGCAGTGAATCCTACAGGGGCGCGGTTCATTCACCCCTCCACTTT.

The table lists this clone with a few counts. This rearrangement joins TRBV7-9 to TRBJ1-4, with TRBD1 matching over 7 bases. Germline CDR1 SEHNR, CDR2 FQNEAQ (reference sequence). V was clipped by 4 bases and J by 5 bases; unmatched bases: 4. The CDR3 spans 14 residues. CDR3: CASSSTGRNEKLFF. CDR3 sequence (DNA): TGTGCCAGCAGCTCGACAGGGCGGAATGAAAAACTGTTTTTT.

The chain employs TRBV19 and TRBJ2-2; 11 bases align to TRBD2. Germline-derived CDR1 and CDR2 are LNHDA and SQIVND (reference sequence). The length of the CDR3 is 15 residues. V lost 3 bases, J lost 4 bases, and 1 base stayed unmatched. The CDR3 protein is CASSMTSGVTGELFF. The CDR3 DNA reads as TGTGCCAGTAGTATGACTAGCGGGGTCACCGGGGAGCTGTTTTTT. Together with reference TRBV19 and TRBJ2-2, the CDR3 gives the full variable domain: DGGITQSPKYLFRKEGQNVTLSCEQNLNHDAMYWYRQDPGQGLRLIYYSQIVNDFQKGDIAEGYSVSREKKESFPLTVTSAQKNPTAFYLCASSMTSGVTGELFFGEGSRLTVL.